Each of the 2 T cell receptor beta chains below was sequenced from the same sample in a study of T cells after yellow fever vaccination. MiXCR was run by TCRdb on the 5' RACE reads, yielding one entry per CDR3 protein. Of some 350,000 distinct CDR3 sequences in the sample, 8.7% were seen once. The sequencing used PBMCs, collected on the day of the first yellow fever vaccination. The receptors were gathered from a young man who received the YFV17D yellow fever vaccine.

This clonotype was recorded a few times. The chain has TRBV7-2 and TRBJ2-1; 9 bases are a match to TRBD1. The length of the CDR3 is 15 residues. The V and J ends lost 5 bases and 6 bases, in that order; junction bases with no gene match: 8. Germline V lookup: CDR1 SGHTA, CDR2 FQGNSA. CDR3: CASSARTGDVNEQFF. CDR3 DNA: TGTGCCAGCAGCGCCCGGACAGGGGACGTCAATGAGCAGTTCTTC.

The sample holds many counts of this clonotype. The V gene is TRBV4-2, the J gene TRBJ2-1; no clear D. The CDR3 totals 12 residues. Germline CDR1 reads LGHNA; CDR2 reads YNFKEQ. Trimming took 3 bases from V and 6 from J, leaving 6 bases between them. CDR3 region: CASSHGINEQFF. The CDR3 nucleotides read TGTGCCAGCAGCCACGGTATCAATGAGCAGTTCTTC.